These 8 T cell receptor beta chains originate from one sample sequenced in a study of regulatory T cells in long-lasting Graves disease. Assembly of TCR beta libraries relied on iRepertoire HTBI primers together with Arm-PCR of CDR3 regions. TCRdb itself ran the multiplex PCR reads through MiXCR, one entry per CDR3 protein. The profile shows about 470,000 distinct CDR3 sequences, around 21% of them singletons. Time point indicated: persistent/refractory GD, antithyroid drugs over 5 years with positive TRAb. PBMC-extracted RNA yielded the TCR library. The material was peripheral blood mononuclear cells (PBMCs), obtained when the disease was refractory, from a patient treated with antithyroid drugs. These TCRs come from a female donor with Graves disease.

This clonotype occurred many times. This chain joins TRBV6-5 and TRBJ1-5; D ambiguous. Trimming removed 0 bases from V and 4 bases from J, with 13 bases in between. CDR3 length: 16 residues. Germline CDR1 reads MNHEY; CDR2 reads SVGAGI. The CDR3 protein is CASSYSEPTKNQPQHF. CDR3 sequence (DNA): TGTGCCAGCAGTTACTCGGAGCCTACCAAGAATCAGCCCCAGCATTTT.

This clonotype has at least ten counts. This chain uses TRBV20-1 with TRBJ2-7; no firm D call. The ends were cut back, 2 bases at V and 0 bases at J, with 14 bases in the middle. This CDR3 spans 15 amino acids. Looked up from germline, CDR1 is DFQATT and CDR2 is SNEGSKA (reference sequence). The CDR3 loop reads CSARSPLRSSYEQYF. In nucleotides, the CDR3 is TGCAGTGCTAGATCCCCCCTCAGAAGCTCCTACGAGCAGTACTTC.

This clonotype appeared a few times. The rearrangement links TRBV20-1 to TRBJ1-5; D perhaps matches TRBD1 (6 bases). CDR1 is DFQATT, CDR2 SNEGSKA, per germline (reference sequence). The CDR3 extends over 13 amino acids. Trimming shortened V by 6 bases and J by 3 bases, and 12 bases separated the two germline ends. This chain's CDR3 is CSAPMGANQPQHF. CDR3 DNA sequence: TGCAGTGCCCCAATGGGGGCCAATCAGCCCCAGCATTTT.

This clonotype was seen at least ten times. This rearrangement joins TRBV12-3 or TRBV12-4 to TRBJ1-5; D is possibly TRBD1 (6 bases). The CDR3 is 14 amino acids. V lost 3 bases and J lost 1, with 7 bases in between. The CDR3 region has the DNA TGTGCCAGCAGTTTCGACAGGAGCAATCAGCCCCAGCATTTT. Translation gives CASSFDRSNQPQHF.

The chain combines TRBV5-6 with TRBJ2-2, with D possibly matching TRBD2 (6 bases). Trimming removed 1 base at V and 6 bases at J, with 7 bases between. Germline V gene lookup returns CDR1 SGHDT and CDR2 YYEEEE. The CDR3 has 13 residues. CDR3 sequence: CASSLWGAGELFF. The CDR3 coding sequence is TGTGCCAGCAGCTTGTGGGGGGCCGGGGAGCTGTTTTTT. Using reference TRBV5-6 and TRBJ2-2 for the parts outside the CDR3, the full variable domain is DAGVTQSPTHLIKTRGQQVTLRCSPKSGHDTVSWYQQALGQGPQFIFQYYEEEERQRGNFPDRFSGHQFPNYSSELNVNALLLGDSALYLCASSLWGAGELFFGEGSRLTVL.

The sample holds many counts of this clonotype. The V call is TRBV28, the J call TRBJ2-7; TRBD1 or TRBD2 may be the D gene (5 bases each). V lost 1 base and J lost 2, with 12 bases in between. The CDR3 contains 15 residues. CDR1 MDHEN and CDR2 SYDVKM come from the germline V gene. CDR3 sequence: CASSLSGRGAYEQYF. CDR3 DNA sequence: TGTGCCAGCAGTTTATCGGGGAGAGGGGCCTACGAGCAGTACTTC.

This clonotype has a count of ten or more. This chain joins TRBV11-2 and TRBJ2-5, with D possibly being TRBD2 (6 bases). The germline CDR1 and CDR2 sequences are SGHAT and FQNNGV. V lost 2 bases, J lost 2 bases, and 12 bases lay in between. This CDR3 region has 15 residues. The CDR3 here is CASSLIGGMQETQYF. The CDR3 DNA sequence: TGTGCCAGCAGCTTAATAGGCGGGATGCAAGAGACCCAGTACTTC.

This clonotype was counted ten times or more. This sequence joins TRBV7-8 and TRBJ2-5, with 10 bases that match TRBD2. Trimming took 5 bases from V and 1 from J; bases not matched to a gene: 7. The CDR3 runs to 16 residues. The V gene's germline CDR1 is SGHVS and CDR2 FQNEAQ. The CDR3 loop is CASSPQTSGSQETQYF. Here the CDR3 DNA reads TGTGCCAGCAGCCCGCAGACTAGCGGGTCCCAAGAGACCCAGTACTTC.